This TCR beta chain comes out of a study of blood T cell repertoires in COVID-19. CDR3 size: 14 residues. CDR1 is SQVTM, CDR2 ANQGSEA, per germline. V was clipped by 2 bases and J by 5 bases, with 14 bases between them. Repertoires were generated with immunoSEQ multiplex PCR, while TCRdb's copy carries only in-frame clones and drops some. The table includes 140,000 or so clones, around 90% detected once. This chain connects TRBV29-1 to TRBJ2-3; D possibly corresponds to TRBD2 (6 bases). The receptor was isolated from a man in his 60s with active or convalescent COVID-19. Sequencing was done on a sample of peripheral blood. CDR3 protein: CSVELSSDRDTQYF. The CDR3 DNA reads as TGCAGCGTTGAACTCTCTAGCGATAGAGATACGCAGTATTTT.